The clone carrying this TCR beta chain has more than one count but fewer than ten. The sample is drawn from a study of blood T cell repertoires in COVID-19. Study-level information: Both acute and convalescent COVID-19 samples were obtained from the United States, Italy and Spain. Sample material is recorded as cDNA or gDNA derived from T cells, B-cell-depleted T cells, or PBMCs.

Sequencing used immunoSEQ multiplex PCR; TCRdb keeps in-frame clones, though not all of them. This table has around 700,000 clones, around 89% appearing once. The receptor was isolated from a woman between 18 and 30 years old with acute or convalescent COVID-19. Sequencing was performed on peripheral blood.

CDR3 in amino acids: CASCSTANTEAFF. The CDR3 DNA sequence: TGTGCCAGTTGCTCGACAGCGAACACTGAAGCTTTCTTT. The V call is TRBV6-6, the J call TRBJ1-1, with D perhaps matching TRBD1 (5 bases). V was shortened by 9 bases and J by 1 base, with 12 bases between the two germline ends. Germline CDR1 is MNHNY and CDR2 is SVGAGI (reference sequence). The CDR3 extends over 13 amino acids.